This is a list of T cell receptor beta chains from one sample in a study of T cell repertoires in cytomegalovirus infection. TCRdb fed the reads into MiXCR, producing one record per CDR3 protein. The sample contains hundreds of thousands of distinct CDR3 sequences, roughly 36% of which appear only once. For these receptors, no antigen is known. The input for sequencing was cultured PBMCs, taken from culture after CMV antigen stimulation. The receptor set was obtained from a human donor in good health (CMV status not recorded). Some clones in this sample may be carry-over from other donors' samples. CDR3s include the opening cysteine and the closing phenylalanine or tryptophan. Each record gives: clone size, J gene, V gene, D gene, CDR3 DNA, CDR3 protein. The D gene is left open where the match is weak. For some rows the clone size is stated as once, few or many, or as a class when expanded; others skip it.

clone size: few
J gene: TRBJ2-3
V gene: TRBV6-1
D gene: -
CDR3 DNA: TGTGCCAGCAGCGGTGGTGAGTATGGCACAGATACGCAGTATTTT
CDR3 protein: CASSGGEYGTDTQYF

clone size: -
J gene: TRBJ2-1
V gene: TRBV29-1
D gene: -
CDR3 DNA: TGCAGCGTTGAAAAAGAGTACAATGAGCAGTTCTTC
CDR3 protein: CSVEKEYNEQFF

clone size: many
J gene: TRBJ1-1
V gene: TRBV7-8
D gene: -
CDR3 DNA: TGTGCCAGCAGCTTAATCTTCGCCGGGACTGAAGCTTTCTTT
CDR3 protein: CASSLIFAGTEAFF

clone size: -
J gene: TRBJ1-4
V gene: TRBV28
D gene: -
CDR3 DNA: TGTGCCAGCAGCCATCGGCTGGGCAGGGCCCTGGGTAATGAAAAACTGTTTTTT
CDR3 protein: CASSHRLGRALGNEKLFF

clone size: -
J gene: TRBJ2-7
V gene: TRBV20-1
D gene: -
CDR3 DNA: TGCAGTGCTAGAGGAGGGGCAGGGGCCTACGAGCAGTACTTC
CDR3 protein: CSARGGAGAYEQYF

clone size: -
J gene: TRBJ2-7
V gene: TRBV20-1
D gene: TRBD1
CDR3 DNA: TGCAGTGCTAGAGATGCGACAGGGCCCAGCGAGCAGTACTTC
CDR3 protein: CSARDATGPSEQYF

clone size: -
J gene: TRBJ1-5
V gene: TRBV24-1
D gene: -
CDR3 DNA: TGTGCCACCAGTGGCCTCTGGGGCCCACGGAATCAGCCCCAGCATTTT
CDR3 protein: CATSGLWGPRNQPQHF

clone size: -
J gene: TRBJ2-3
V gene: TRBV6-2/TRBV6-3
D gene: -
CDR3 DNA: TGTGCCAGCCTACGGCGGGGACGCAAAACAGATACGCAGTATTTT
CDR3 protein: CASLRRGRKTDTQYF

clone size: -
J gene: TRBJ1-3
V gene: TRBV27
D gene: -
CDR3 DNA: TGTGCCAGCACCCCTGGATTGAGTAGTGGAAACACCATATATTTT
CDR3 protein: CASTPGLSSGNTIYF

clone size: many
J gene: TRBJ2-2
V gene: TRBV7-2
D gene: -
CDR3 DNA: TGTGCCAGCAGCTTTGGCCAGGGGGGGATAGGGGAGCTGTTTTTT
CDR3 protein: CASSFGQGGIGELFF

clone size: many
J gene: TRBJ2-2
V gene: TRBV7-2
D gene: -
CDR3 DNA: TGTGCCAGCAGCCGACAGCCGTACACCGGGGAGCTGTTTTTT
CDR3 protein: CASSRQPYTGELFF

clone size: -
J gene: TRBJ2-7
V gene: TRBV28
D gene: TRBD2
CDR3 DNA: TGTGCCAGCAGGCGGGGGGCTATTACCTACGAGCAGTACTTC
CDR3 protein: CASRRGAITYEQYF

clone size: few
J gene: TRBJ2-3
V gene: TRBV11-2
D gene: TRBD2
CDR3 DNA: TGTGCCAGCAGCCCCAGACTAGCCGGATCTAGCACAGATACGCAGTATTTT
CDR3 protein: CASSPRLAGSSTDTQYF

clone size: -
J gene: TRBJ1-2
V gene: TRBV11-2
D gene: TRBD1
CDR3 DNA: TGTGCCAGCAGCCAAAACAGGGGTGGTGGCTATGGCTACACCTTC
CDR3 protein: CASSQNRGGGYGYTF

clone size: -
J gene: TRBJ2-3
V gene: TRBV10-3
D gene: -
CDR3 DNA: TGTGCCATCAGTGACACTCTGAGCACAGATACGCAGTATTTT
CDR3 protein: CAISDTLSTDTQYF